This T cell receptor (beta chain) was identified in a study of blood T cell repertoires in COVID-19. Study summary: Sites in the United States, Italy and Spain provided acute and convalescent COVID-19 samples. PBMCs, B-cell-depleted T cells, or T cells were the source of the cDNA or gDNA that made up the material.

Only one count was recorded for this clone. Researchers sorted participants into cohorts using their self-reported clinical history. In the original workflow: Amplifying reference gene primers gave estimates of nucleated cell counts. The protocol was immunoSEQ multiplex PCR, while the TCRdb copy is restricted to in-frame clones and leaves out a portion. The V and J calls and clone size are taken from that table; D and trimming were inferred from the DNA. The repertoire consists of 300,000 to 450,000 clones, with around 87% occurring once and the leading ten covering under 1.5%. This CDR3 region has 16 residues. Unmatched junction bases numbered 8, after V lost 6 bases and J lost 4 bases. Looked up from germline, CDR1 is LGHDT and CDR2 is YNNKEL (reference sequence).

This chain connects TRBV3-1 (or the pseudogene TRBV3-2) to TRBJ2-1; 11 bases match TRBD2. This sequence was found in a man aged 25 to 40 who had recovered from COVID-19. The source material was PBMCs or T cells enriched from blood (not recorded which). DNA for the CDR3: TGTGCCAGCAGTGATTCCGGGACTAGCGGTTACAATGAGCAGTTCTTC. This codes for CASSDSGTSGYNEQFF.